The rows below give T cell receptor beta chains drawn from one sample of a study of OX40 agonist ivuxolimab in advanced cancers. TCRdb keeps only in-frame clones here, not all; method: immunoSEQ multiplex PCR. The sample consists of tens of thousands of clones, roughly nine tenths of them appearing once. Sequencing was performed on CD4+ or CD8+ T cells sorted from blood, taken in a trial of the OX40 agonist ivuxolimab. These receptors originate from an adult with an advanced solid tumor such as melanoma, head and neck, liver or kidney cancer. The CDR3 runs from the conserved cysteine through the conserved F or W. The order of the fields is V gene, D gene, clone size, J gene, CDR3 DNA, CDR3 protein. D genes are given only for firm matches. Only part of the rows carry a size: once, few, many, or a class if the clone is expanded.

>TRBV27|.|.|TRBJ1-6
TGTGCCAGCAGACCTCCCGGGACGGCCTATAATTCACCCCTCCACTTT
CASRPPGTAYNSPLHF
>TRBV5-1|.|.|TRBJ2-5
TGCGCCAGCAGCTTGGTGACGGAACAAGAGACCCAGTACTTC
CASSLVTEQETQYF
>TRBV5-5|TRBD1|once|TRBJ1-1
TGTGCCAGCAGCCTGAATACCGGGACAGGGAGCACTGAAGCTTTCTTT
CASSLNTGTGSTEAFF
>TRBV4-1|.|once|TRBJ2-7
TGCGCCAGCAGCCAGCCGGACAGCGCTTCCTACGAGCAGTACTTC
CASSQPDSASYEQYF
>TRBV18|TRBD1|.|TRBJ1-5
TGTGCCAGCTCACCGGGACAGGGGGCGCATCAGCCCCAGCATTTT
CASSPGQGAHQPQHF
>TRBV4-1|.|.|TRBJ2-7
TGCGCCAGCAGCCAAGGATGGGCCAGTTACGAGCAGTACTTC
CASSQGWASYEQYF
>TRBV5-1|.|.|TRBJ1-6
TGCGCCAGCAACGCGGGGGGCGGAATCTCACAATCACCCCTCCACTTT
CASNAGGGISQSPLHF
>TRBV6-1|.|.|TRBJ1-2
TGTGCCAGCCGTAGTAAGTTCTATGGCTACACCTTC
CASRSKFYGYTF
>TRBV5-1|.|.|TRBJ2-1
TGCGCCAGCAGTCCGGTAGGGGGCTCCTACAATGAGCAGTTCTTC
CASSPVGGSYNEQFF
>TRBV19|TRBD1|.|TRBJ1-2
TGTGCCAGTAGTGAGTCGCAGGGGGCCTACTATGGCTACACCTTC
CASSESQGAYYGYTF
>TRBV5-5|.|.|TRBJ1-4
TGTGCCAGCAGCTTGACAGGGAGCGTCTTTGAAAAACTGTTTTTT
CASSLTGSVFEKLFF
>TRBV5-4|.|.|TRBJ1-2
TGTGCCAGCACCCAGGACAGAAACTATGGCTACACCTTC
CASTQDRNYGYTF
>TRBV6-1|.|.|TRBJ2-7
TGTGCCAGCTCACCAAGGGTTACCTCTTACGAGCAGTACTTC
CASSPRVTSYEQYF
>TRBV5-1|.|.|TRBJ2-6
TGCGCCAGCAGCTTGACAGGAACATGGGGGGCCAACGTCCTGACTTTC
CASSLTGTWGANVLTF
>TRBV5-1|.|.|TRBJ2-5
TGCGCCAGCAGCTTGGCCTCGCAGGCGTTCCAAGAGACCCAGTACTTC
CASSLASQAFQETQYF
>TRBV5-1|.|.|TRBJ2-3
TGCGCCAGCAGCTTGTTGGGGGGGCGGGATACGCAGTATTTT
CASSLLGGRDTQYF
>TRBV9|TRBD2|.|TRBJ2-3
TGTGCCAGCAGCGTAGCTACGCGGGGGGGCCCGGCAAGCACAGATACGCAGTATTTT
CASSVATRGGPASTDTQYF
>TRBV5-1|.|.|TRBJ2-1
TGCGCCAGCAGCTTTGACGGCTCCTACAATGAGCAGTTCTTC
CASSFDGSYNEQFF
>TRBV6-5|.|.|TRBJ1-5
TGTGCCAGCAGTTACTCTGCGGATCAGCCCCAGCATTTT
CASSYSADQPQHF
>TRBV28|.|.|TRBJ1-1
TGTGCCAGCAGAGACTCAAACACTGAAGCTTTCTTT
CASRDSNTEAFF
>TRBV7-2|.|.|TRBJ1-4
TGTGCCAGCAGCTTCCAGACAGCACCAAATGAAAAACTGTTTTTT
CASSFQTAPNEKLFF
>TRBV7-3|TRBD1|.|TRBJ1-2
TGTGCCAGCAGCCCCCAGACAGGGAGCGGCTACACCTTC
CASSPQTGSGYTF
>TRBV5-6|.|.|TRBJ2-5
TGTGCCAGCAGCTTCAGGGCCCAAGAGACCCAGTACTTC
CASSFRAQETQYF
>TRBV19|.|.|TRBJ1-2
TGTGCCAGTAGCCCCGCCGTTGGGGACTATGGCTACACCTTC
CASSPAVGDYGYTF
>TRBV9|TRBD1|.|TRBJ1-4
TGTGCCAGCAGCGTGTCAGGGGGCGACGAAAAACTGTTTTTT
CASSVSGGDEKLFF
>TRBV6-5|.|.|TRBJ1-1
TGTGCCAGCAGTTACTACGACGGGGTAGGAGCTTTCTTT
CASSYYDGVGAFF
>TRBV6-5|.|.|TRBJ1-4
TGTGCCAGCAGACGACCATCCGGGGGTGAAAAACTGTTTTTT
CASRRPSGGEKLFF
>TRBV5-1|.|.|TRBJ1-2
TGCGCCAGCAGCCTCGGGCAGGGCAGCTATGGCTACACCTTC
CASSLGQGSYGYTF